A selection of T cell receptor beta chains follows, all from one sample in a study of CXCR3-negative and CXCR3-positive naive CD8 T cells. TCRdb re-called the 5' RACE reads; one entry per CDR3 protein, DNA not given. The sample has approximately 140,000 distinct CDR3 sequences. The sequenced material came from naive CXCR3+ CD8+ T cells from blood. These receptors came from a human donor in good health. Some clones in this sample may be carry-over from other donors' samples. Both conserved end residues are part of each CDR3.

j_gene: TRBJ1-2
v_gene: TRBV5-1
len: 15
CDR3aa: CASSLDPRDADGYTF

j_gene: TRBJ2-1
v_gene: TRBV29-1
len: 14
CDR3aa: CSVVGTGAYNEQFF

j_gene: TRBJ2-3
v_gene: TRBV7-2
len: 15
CDR3aa: CASSWTDALTDTQYF

j_gene: TRBJ1-1
v_gene: TRBV12-5
len: 14
CDR3aa: CASGLAGVNTEAFF

j_gene: TRBJ2-7
v_gene: TRBV7-9
len: 13
CDR3aa: CASSQSSSYEQYF

j_gene: TRBJ2-1
v_gene: TRBV14
len: 17
CDR3aa: CASSPTLDRDKGGEQFF

j_gene: TRBJ2-3
v_gene: TRBV10-3
len: 12
CDR3aa: CAIRADTDTQYF

j_gene: TRBJ2-1
v_gene: TRBV6-6
len: 11
CDR3aa: CASTTDNEQFF

j_gene: TRBJ2-7
v_gene: TRBV5-1
len: 13
CDR3aa: CASSLYSPIEQYF

j_gene: TRBJ2-7
v_gene: TRBV27
len: 15
CDR3aa: CASSLSGGGAYEQYF

j_gene: TRBJ2-2
v_gene: TRBV6-5
len: 17
CDR3aa: CASTLRSGQGGTGELFF

j_gene: TRBJ2-1
v_gene: TRBV15
len: 14
CDR3aa: CATSRGDSYNEQFF

j_gene: TRBJ2-5
v_gene: TRBV4-3
len: 14
CDR3aa: CASSQARGMETQYF

j_gene: TRBJ2-1
v_gene: TRBV3-1
len: 14
CDR3aa: CASSNGGNRNEQFF

j_gene: TRBJ2-1
v_gene: TRBV19
len: 12
CDR3aa: CASSPQGVEQFF

j_gene: TRBJ2-7
v_gene: TRBV5-6
len: 14
CDR3aa: CASSYQGVSNEQYF

j_gene: TRBJ2-6
v_gene: TRBV15
len: 17
CDR3aa: CATSRVMGPSGANVLTF

j_gene: TRBJ2-3
v_gene: TRBV29-1
len: 12
CDR3aa: CSVRDRTDTQYF

j_gene: TRBJ2-2
v_gene: TRBV7-2
len: 16
CDR3aa: CASSLTQGADTGELFF

j_gene: TRBJ2-7
v_gene: TRBV6-2/TRBV6-3
len: 13
CDR3aa: CASSYGQHYEQYF

j_gene: TRBJ2-1
v_gene: TRBV5-1
len: 16
CDR3aa: CASSLEGTGRYNEQFF

j_gene: TRBJ2-5
v_gene: TRBV7-3
len: 17
CDR3aa: CASSLLGHPVRQETQYF

j_gene: TRBJ1-4
v_gene: TRBV19
len: 14
CDR3aa: CASSPITEDEKLFF

j_gene: TRBJ2-3
v_gene: TRBV29-1
len: 15
CDR3aa: CSAGGAGGPPDTQYF

j_gene: TRBJ2-5
v_gene: TRBV15
len: 13
CDR3aa: CATSRIGQETQYF